This T cell receptor beta chain emerged from a study of CD8 T cells in ankylosing spondylitis. General study findings and limits: Several highly homologous variants formed a TCR beta motif that appeared characteristic of ankylosing spondylitis blood.

MiXCR, run by TCRdb on the 5' RACE reads, gives a single entry per CDR3 protein. The sample lists about 90,000 distinct CDR3 sequences; roughly 9% were seen once. CDR1 is DFQATT, CDR2 SNEGSKA, per germline (reference sequence). The V and J ends lost 1 base and 3 bases respectively, with 7 bases between them. The CDR3 extends over 12 amino acids. About this clonotype itself: Its specificity is not known.

The TCR sequence derives from a male donor with ankylosing spondylitis. The sequenced material came from blood, either unsorted or a sorted T cell fraction (not recorded which). The J gene is TRBJ2-7, the V gene TRBV20-1; unclear D gene. CDR3 sequence reads: CSARGESYEQYF. The CDR3, as DNA: TGCAGTGCTAGAGGAGAGAGCTACGAGCAGTACTTC.